The present TCR beta chain was sequenced within a study of shared clonotypes between healthy human individuals. Sequenced by immunoSEQ multiplex PCR; TCRdb stores in-frame clones only, minus some. The sample holds a few hundred thousand clones; around two thirds are singletons and the top ten take over 9%. The V gene end was trimmed by 3 bases and the J gene end by 8 bases; junction bases not matched to a gene: 23. The CDR3 contains 20 residues. Germline V lookup: CDR1 MDHEN, CDR2 SYDVKM. This clone is a singleton in its sample. This TCR came from a man aged 25-40 years in good health. Sequencing was performed on memory CD4+ T cells sorted from blood. Subset: CD45RA-negative fraction. This chain uses TRBV28 with TRBJ2-1, with 9 positions matching TRBD2. The chain's CDR3 is CASSFRLWGGLAGGRHEQFF. The CDR3 DNA is TGTGCCAGCAGTTTCCGGCTTTGGGGGGGCTTGGCGGGAGGGCGTCATGAGCAGTTCTTC.